This T cell receptor (beta chain) stems from a study of shared clonotypes between healthy human individuals. For the study at large: Those who served as donors were a couple of women and three men between the ages of 18 and 49. CD4 naive and CD4 memory each took three plates per donor, while CD8 naive took two and CD8 memory one.

TCRdb keeps only in-frame clones here, not all; method: immunoSEQ multiplex PCR. The table includes about 330,000 clones, roughly 84% detected once. Germline V gene data show CDR1 as SGHVS and CDR2 as FNYEAQ. The CDR3 is 14 residues long. V was pared by 1 base and J by 0 bases, with 7 bases between. The receptor's source is a man aged 18 to 30 in good health. The sequenced sample consisted of memory CD8+ T cells sorted from blood. Subset: CD45RO+ cells pooled with CCR7-negative TemRA cells. The chain uses TRBV7-6 and TRBJ2-7; D ambiguous. CDR3 residues: CASSLESTSYEQYF. DNA for the CDR3: TGTGCCAGCAGCTTAGAGAGTACCTCCTACGAGCAGTACTTC.